This TCR beta chain was sequenced during a study of blood T cell repertoires in COVID-19. At the level of the study: Material from acute and convalescent COVID-19 was sourced from the United States, Italy and Spain.

In the study's own analysis: Estimates of nucleated cell counts were drawn from the amplification of reference gene primers. Some clones are missing from TCRdb's copy, which holds only in-frame ones; the method was immunoSEQ multiplex PCR. From that table come the V and J calls and clone size; the DNA was used to work out D and trimming. Here the sample spans 15,000 to 20,000 clones, around 87% being singletons. V trimming: 6 bases; J trimming: 5 bases; junction bases outside the gene matches: 4. Per germline, CDR1 ENHRY and CDR2 SYGVKD. The CDR3 runs to 14 residues. Sequences were obtained from peripheral blood. The sequence was obtained from a man in his forties or fifties with active COVID-19. The V gene is TRBV10-3, the J gene TRBJ1-6; 7 nucleotides line up with TRBD1. The CDR3 bases are TGTGCCATCAGATCCGGGACAGATAATTCACCCCTCCACTTT. It yields the protein CAIRSGTDNSPLHF.